Shown below are 31 T cell receptor beta chains from a single sample sequenced in a study of regulatory T cells in long-lasting Graves disease. According to the study, TCR beta libraries were built with iRepertoire HTBI primers and CDR3-region Arm-PCR. TCRdb used MiXCR to reprocess the multiplex PCR reads, holding one entry per CDR3 protein. The table shows a few hundred thousand distinct CDR3 sequences, with 20% to 25% occurring only once. Time point meaning: persistent/refractory GD, antithyroid drugs over 5 years with positive TRAb. RNA from PBMCs was the source of the TCR library. Sequences were derived from peripheral blood mononuclear cells (PBMCs), sampled when the disease was refractory, from a patient treated with antithyroid drugs. These receptors were taken from a female donor with Graves disease.

This clonotype was seen at least ten times. This sequence joins TRBV28 and TRBJ1-1; TRBD1 matches 10 bases. With 10 bases clipped from V and 4 bases from J, the junction kept 9 bases outside the gene matches. The CDR3 length is 14 residues. Looked up from germline, CDR1 is MDHEN and CDR2 is SYDVKM. The CDR3 DNA reads TGTGCCACCATAAGACAGGGGGCGAGCACTGAAGCTTTCTTT. Residues: CATIRQGASTEAFF.

This clonotype was seen more than once but under ten times. The chain employs TRBV27 and TRBJ2-4, with D hard to call. V lost 2 bases and J 3 bases, leaving 11 bases between the germline ends. Germline V gives CDR1 MNHEY, CDR2 SMNVEV (reference sequence). This CDR3 is built from 15 residues. The CDR3 loop reads CASSLVGLVKNIQYF. In DNA form, the CDR3 reads TGTGCCAGCAGTTTAGTCGGGCTAGTCAAAAACATTCAGTACTTC.

This clonotype was detected ten times or more. The CDR3 spells CASSQADRGYEQYF. The DNA of the CDR3 is TGTGCCAGCAGTCAGGCTGACAGAGGGTACGAGCAGTACTTC. The chain links TRBV28 to TRBJ2-7; D could derive from TRBD1 or TRBD2 (5 bases each). CDR3 length equals 14 residues. Germline V lookup: CDR1 MDHEN, CDR2 SYDVKM. V was trimmed by 5 bases and J by 4 bases, leaving 15 bases between them.

The chain is built from TRBV6-1 and TRBJ2-3, with D possibly being TRBD1 (6 bases). V lost 6 bases, J lost 2 bases, and 15 bases lay in between. The CDR3 loop spans 15 amino acids. Looked up from germline, CDR1 is MNHNS and CDR2 is SASEGT. The CDR3 spells CASRRRDTLTDTQYF. The CDR3 bases are TGTGCCAGCAGGCGCCGGGACACACTCACAGATACGCAGTATTTT.

This clonotype was recorded many times. The chain uses TRBV6-1 and TRBJ2-5; perhaps TRBD1 as D (7 bases). The V gene lost 6 bases and the J gene lost 5 bases, with 16 bases spanning the gap. The CDR3 covers 14 residues. CDR1 is MNHNS and CDR2 is SASEGT in the germline V gene. The DNA for the CDR3 is TGTGCCAGCAGACCCCTCTCAGGGGGGGAGACCCAGTACTTC. Residues: CASRPLSGGETQYF.

Of note for this clonotype: A read error may account for a junction end that differs from germline. V is TRBV11-2 and J is TRBJ1-2, with unresolved D. This CDR3 is built from 15 residues. Germline CDR1 reads SGHAT; CDR2 reads FQNNGV. Here the CDR3 reads CASSPGRGRPRGYTF. The DNA of the CDR3 is TGCGCCAGCAGCCCCGGACGAGGCCGGCCCCGGGGCTACACCTTC. Combining the CDR3 with reference TRBV11-2 and TRBJ1-2 gives the whole variable domain EAGVAQSPRYKIIEKRQSVAFWCNPISGHATLYWYQQILGQGPKLLIQFQNNGVVDDSQLPKDRFSAERLKGVDSTLKIQPAKLEDSAVYLCASSPGRGRPRGYTFGSGTRLTVV.

This clonotype was found many times. This chain links TRBV28 with TRBJ2-7; the D is unclear. With 4 bases removed from V and 6 bases from J, the gap between germline ends came to 7 bases. There are 11 residues in the CDR3. Germline assignment: CDR1 MDHEN and CDR2 SYDVKM. DNA for the CDR3: TGTGCCAGCAGTTGGACCGGCGAGCAGTACTTC. Translated, it gives CASSWTGEQYF.

This clonotype was counted a few times. V usage is TRBV7-6 and J usage is TRBJ1-2; no definite D call. V lost 2 bases and J lost 4, with 11 bases in between. The CDR3 runs 14 residues. Germline CDR1 reads SGHVS; CDR2 reads FNYEAQ. This CDR3 is CASSLTPEGYGYTF. For the CDR3, the DNA is TGTGCCAGCAGCTTAACTCCGGAGGGCTATGGCTACACCTTC.

This clonotype occurred many times. The chain joins TRBV9 to TRBJ2-5; D uncertain. The length of the CDR3 is 12 residues. Trimming left V 4 bases short and J 4 bases short, with 8 bases between. CDR1 is SGDLS and CDR2 is YYNGEE in the germline V gene. CDR3 in DNA: TGTGCCAGCAGCCGAGTAGGAGAGACCCAGTACTTC. This translates into CASSRVGETQYF. The whole variable domain, remainder taken from reference TRBV9 and TRBJ2-5, is DSGVTQTPKHLITATGQRVTLRCSPRSGDLSVYWYQQSLDQGLQFLIQYYNGEERAKGNILERFSAQQFPDLHSELNLSSLELGDSALYFCASSRVGETQYFGPGTRLLVL.

Ten or more counts support this clonotype. J is TRBJ2-5 and V is TRBV20-1; 7 nucleotides line up with TRBD1. J gave up 4 bases and V 1 base, and 6 bases lay outside the gene matches. In germline, CDR1 is DFQATT, CDR2 SNEGSKA (reference sequence). The CDR3 length is 14 residues. CDR3 sequence: CSARVRGRGETQYF. CDR3 nucleotide sequence: TGCAGTGCTAGAGTCAGGGGGAGAGGAGAGACCCAGTACTTC.

This clonotype was counted many times. The rearrangement uses TRBV2 and TRBJ1-6; 7 nucleotides match TRBD1. Germline lookup yields CDR1 SNHLY and CDR2 FYNNEI. V shed 4 bases, J shed 10 bases, and the junction held 4 bases outside the gene matches. This CDR3 has 13 amino acids. As DNA, the CDR3 is TGTGCCAGCAGTGGGGACAGAAACTCACCCCTCCACTTT. This sequence encodes CASSGDRNSPLHF.

This clonotype showed up many times. This chain uses TRBV28 with TRBJ1-1; D is unclear. The germline CDR1 and CDR2 sequences are MDHEN and SYDVKM. The V gene lost 4 bases and the J gene lost 1 base, with 10 bases spanning the gap. The CDR3 is made up of 14 amino acids. CDR3: CASSSPGWNTEAFF. The CDR3 bases are TGTGCCAGCAGTTCCCCGGGTTGGAACACTGAAGCTTTCTTT.

This clonotype was seen ten or more times. The chain recombines TRBV28 with TRBJ2-1; D call uncertain. The germline CDR1 and CDR2 sequences are MDHEN and SYDVKM. The CDR3 loop spans 13 amino acids. V dropped 3 bases and J dropped 9 bases, with 12 bases sitting between them. The CDR3 DNA follows: TGTGCCAGCAGTTTTGACCGGGTGGGTGAGCAGTTCTTC. Its protein product is CASSFDRVGEQFF.

This sequence joins TRBV5-6 and TRBJ1-1; D gene ambiguous. CDR1 and CDR2 (germline): SGHDT, YYEEEE. V was clipped by 0 bases and J by 5 bases, with 11 bases between them. The CDR3 sequence is 14 residues long. The CDR3 region is CASSLVGSGTEAFF. The CDR3 DNA sequence: TGTGCCAGCAGCTTGGTGGGAAGTGGTACTGAAGCTTTCTTT.

This clonotype has ten or more counts. The chain uses TRBV6-1 and TRBJ2-7, with D perhaps TRBD2 (6 bases). This CDR3 comprises 12 residues. CDR1 MNHNS and CDR2 SASEGT come from the germline V gene. Trimming removed 6 bases at V and 6 bases at J, with 12 bases between. The CDR3 DNA is TGTGCCAGCAGGTCAGCGGGTCGCGAGCAGTACTTC. Encoded protein: CASRSAGREQYF.

This clonotype was counted between two and nine times. This sequence joins TRBV20-1 and TRBJ2-7; 7 bases align to TRBD1. J gave up 6 bases and V 5 bases, and 7 bases lay outside the gene matches. The CDR3 is 12 residues long. Germline V lookup: CDR1 DFQATT, CDR2 SNEGSKA (reference sequence). The CDR3 nucleotides read TGCAGTGCTGTAGGGCAGGGGGTCGAGCAGTACTTC. Protein: CSAVGQGVEQYF.

The CDR3 DNA is TGTGCCAGCAACATAGCGGGAGGGCCGTACGAGCAGTACTTC. Its protein product is CASNIAGGPYEQYF. J is TRBJ2-7 and V is TRBV13; 11 nucleotides match TRBD2. The V and J ends lost 7 bases and 4 bases, in that order; junction bases with no gene match: 6. Germline loops: CDR1 PRHDT, CDR2 FYEKMQ (reference sequence). This CDR3 is built from 14 residues.

This clonotype was seen ten or more times. The rearrangement joins TRBV2 to TRBJ2-7; D not resolved. CDR1 and CDR2 (germline): SNHLY, FYNNEI. Between the trimmed V and J ends, which lost 3 bases and 2 bases, there was a span of 11 bases. The CDR3 has 14 amino acids. The CDR3 protein is CASSEFWGTYEQYF. In DNA form, the CDR3 reads TGTGCCAGCAGTGAGTTCTGGGGAACCTACGAGCAGTACTTC.

This clonotype was recorded many times. The chain is built from TRBV6-1 and TRBJ1-2; 7 bases agree with TRBD1. The V gene end was trimmed by 6 bases and the J gene end by 7 bases; junction bases not matched to a gene: 5. This CDR3 is 12 amino acids long. Germline CDR1 MNHNS, CDR2 SASEGT. This CDR3 is CASSGTGVGYTF. DNA of the CDR3: TGTGCCAGCAGCGGAACAGGGGTTGGCTACACCTTC.

This clonotype was recorded a few times. The chain combines TRBV7-8 with TRBJ2-2; perhaps TRBD2 as D (6 bases). V was pared by 7 bases and J by 5 bases, with 20 bases between. The CDR3 length is 16 residues. From germline, CDR1 is SGHVS and CDR2 FQNEAQ. The CDR3 bases are TGTGCCAGCAACAGAGGGCGGGGCCTATGGACCGGGGAGCTGTTTTTT. Translating it yields CASNRGRGLWTGELFF.

This clonotype was seen only a few times. This chain joins TRBV6-5 and TRBJ1-1; 7 bases are shared with TRBD1. The CDR3 contains 14 residues. The V gene end was trimmed by 1 base and the J gene end by 5 bases; junction bases not matched to a gene: 4. Germline V lookup: CDR1 MNHEY, CDR2 SVGAGI. CDR3 coding DNA: TGTGCCAGCAGTTACTTACCAGGGGGAACTGAAGCTTTCTTT. Translating it yields CASSYLPGGTEAFF.

This clonotype was observed at least ten times. This sequence joins TRBV7-2 and TRBJ2-2, with 7 positions matching TRBD1. The J segment lost 2 bases and the V segment lost 5 bases, leaving 8 bases of the junction unmatched. This CDR3 is built from 16 residues. Per germline, CDR1 SGHTA and CDR2 FQGNSA. In DNA, the CDR3 is TGTGCCAGCAGCCGTTTCCAGGGGGTTAACACCGGGGAGCTGTTTTTT. Encoded protein: CASSRFQGVNTGELFF.

This clonotype was counted a few times. The V call is TRBV7-2, the J call TRBJ1-6; no reliable D call. The CDR3 consists of 15 residues. Trimming cost V 1 base and J 7 bases, with 11 bases left between them. CDR1 and CDR2 from the germline V gene are SGHTA and FQGNSA. This CDR3 reads CASSLVRPVNSPLHF. The CDR3, as DNA: TGTGCCAGCAGCTTAGTGAGGCCGGTAAATTCACCCCTCCACTTT.

The chain carries TRBV5-5 and TRBJ2-7; 11 bases are a match to TRBD2. The V and J ends lost 0 bases and 2 bases, in that order; junction bases with no gene match: 10. This CDR3 region has 18 residues. Germline V gene data show CDR1 as SGHKS and CDR2 as YYEKEE (reference sequence). The CDR3: CASSLGASGGTLPYEQYF. CDR3 DNA: TGTGCCAGCAGCTTGGGGGCTAGCGGGGGGACTCTTCCCTACGAGCAGTACTTC.

This clonotype was counted at least ten times. The CDR3 sequence is CASSLFAATNEKLFF. The CDR3, as DNA: TGCGCCAGCAGCTTGTTTGCTGCAACTAATGAAAAACTGTTTTTT. The chain employs TRBV5-1 and TRBJ1-4; D uncertain. Trimming took 1 base from V and 0 from J, leaving 7 bases between them. This CDR3 is 15 amino acids long. Per germline, CDR1 SGHRS and CDR2 YFSETQ.

The table lists this clonotype with many counts. This chain links TRBV6-1 with TRBJ1-6, with D possibly being TRBD1 (5 bases). Trimming took 8 bases from V and 9 from J, leaving 14 bases between them. The CDR3 contains 13 residues. Germline-derived CDR1 and CDR2 are MNHNS and SASEGT. The CDR3 spells CASSNMGVSPLHF. The CDR3 coding sequence is TGTGCCAGCTCCAACATGGGGGTTTCACCCCTCCACTTT.

This clonotype was picked up many times. This chain connects TRBV6-5 to TRBJ2-2, with 7 bases that match TRBD1. The germline gives CDR1 MNHEY, CDR2 SVGAGI. This CDR3 has 15 amino acids. V shed 4 bases and J 4 bases; nucleotides not matched to a gene: 6. The CDR3 DNA sequence: TGTGCCAGCAGTTCCTCCGGGACAGCCACCGGGGAGCTGTTTTTT. Translated: CASSSSGTATGELFF.

This chain connects TRBV27 to TRBJ2-5; 8 positions agree with TRBD1. The J segment lost 2 bases and the V segment lost 5 bases, leaving 7 bases of the junction unmatched. This CDR3 spans 15 amino acids. Germline V gene data show CDR1 as MNHEY and CDR2 as SMNVEV (reference sequence). CDR3 nucleotides: TGTGCCAGCAGTCCGCGACAGGGGTTGCAAGAGACCCAGTACTTC. Protein product: CASSPRQGLQETQYF.

This clonotype was seen more than once but under ten times. The chain carries TRBV20-1 and TRBJ2-4; D could derive from TRBD1 or TRBD2 (6 bases each). Germline V gene lookup returns CDR1 DFQATT and CDR2 SNEGSKA (reference sequence). The CDR3 loop spans 13 amino acids. V shed 5 bases and J shed 3 bases, with 11 bases lying between them. As DNA, the CDR3 is TGCAGTGCTCCAGGGGAGGTCAAAAACATTCAGTACTTC. Protein sequence: CSAPGEVKNIQYF.

This clonotype was counted between two and nine times. The rearrangement joins TRBV5-6 to TRBJ2-5, with TRBD2 as a possible D gene (5 bases). CDR3 size: 12 residues. The V end lost 4 bases, the J end lost 6 bases, and 10 bases lay between the germline ends. CDR1 and CDR2 (germline): SGHDT, YYEEEE. The DNA for the CDR3 is TGTGCCAGCAGCGGGAGTCGAAAGACCCAGTACTTC. Amino acids: CASSGSRKTQYF.

This clonotype was seen at least ten times. The rearrangement uses TRBV29-1 and TRBJ1-1; perhaps TRBD1 as D (5 bases). Trimming cost V 6 bases and J 1 base, with 12 bases left between them. The CDR3 extends over 13 amino acids. CDR1 and CDR2 from the germline V gene are SQVTM and ANQGSEA. CDR3 residues: CSVVRGTNTEAFF. CDR3 nucleotide sequence: TGCAGCGTCGTTAGGGGAACGAACACTGAAGCTTTCTTT.